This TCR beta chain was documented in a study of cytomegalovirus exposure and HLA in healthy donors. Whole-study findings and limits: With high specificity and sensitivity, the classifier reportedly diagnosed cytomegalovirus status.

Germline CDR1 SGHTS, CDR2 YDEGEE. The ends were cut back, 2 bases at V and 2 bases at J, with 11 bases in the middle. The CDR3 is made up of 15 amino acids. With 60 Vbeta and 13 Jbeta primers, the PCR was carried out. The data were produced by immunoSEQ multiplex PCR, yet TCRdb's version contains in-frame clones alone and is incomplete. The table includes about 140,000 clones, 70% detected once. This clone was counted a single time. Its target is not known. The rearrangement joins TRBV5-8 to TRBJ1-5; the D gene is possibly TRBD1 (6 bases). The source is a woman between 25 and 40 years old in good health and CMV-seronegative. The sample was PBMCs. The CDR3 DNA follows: TGTGCCAGCAGCTTTGGGGGCTGGCGCAATCAGCCCCAGCATTTT. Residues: CASSFGGWRNQPQHF.